The source of this T cell receptor beta chain is a study of blood T cell repertoires in COVID-19. This CDR3 is built from 16 residues. Trimming left V 3 bases short and J 0 bases short, with 14 bases between. From germline, CDR1 is SGHAT and CDR2 FQNNGV. Libraries were prepared by immunoSEQ multiplex PCR; TCRdb keeps only in-frame clonotypes and omits some of them. This table holds under 200,000 clones, 80% to 90% found once. Followed longitudinally, the Seattle patients had been enrolled during active infection. The material sequenced was peripheral blood. This TCR was recovered from a woman in her fifties or sixties with COVID-19, enrolled during active disease. V is TRBV11-2 and J is TRBJ1-1; D is uncertain. CDR3 residues: CASSFGIGGMNTEAFF. CDR3 in DNA: TGTGCCAGCAGCTTCGGGATAGGCGGGATGAACACTGAAGCTTTCTTT.